This T cell receptor beta chain was observed in a study of radiotherapy plus CTLA-4 blockade in lung cancer. Study in general: Overall, 15% to 20% of patients showed an objective response, while 25% to 40% attained disease control. The study's findings and limits: Response was reportedly best predicted by early blood T cell clone dynamics, with interferon-beta.

This clone was picked up one time. No antigen is known for it. Measured with immunoSEQ multiplex PCR; TCRdb has only the in-frame clones, and not every one. The sample lists 80,000 to 95,000 clones, roughly four fifths occurring once. CDR1 is MDHEN and CDR2 is SYDVKM in the germline V gene. V lost 2 bases and J 0 bases, leaving 11 bases between the germline ends. The CDR3 runs to 15 residues. V usage is TRBV28 and J usage is TRBJ2-7; D is unclear. The material sequenced was peripheral blood, taken from a patient treated with radiotherapy plus ipilimumab. This receptor was identified in a human donor with non-small cell lung cancer that progressed on radiotherapy plus ipilimumab. CDR3 in amino acids: CASSLLRVGSYEQYF. The CDR3 DNA is TGTGCCAGCAGTTTACTTCGGGTAGGCTCCTACGAGCAGTACTTC.